These 30 T cell receptor beta chains came from one sample sequenced in a study of response to subunit inactivated influenza vaccine. TCRdb re-called the RT-PCR reads through MiXCR, storing one row per CDR3 protein. The data show hundreds of thousands of distinct CDR3 sequences, with roughly 9.7% seen just once and approximately 12% held by the top ten. The starting material was PBMCs from blood, obtained 40 to 50 days after vaccination. The source of these receptors is a man aged 45-65 years who received an inactivated influenza vaccine.

This clonotype was seen repeatedly, ten times or more. This sequence joins TRBV20-1 and TRBJ2-7, with 7 bases identical to TRBD1. Per the germline V gene, CDR1 is DFQATT and CDR2 is SNEGSKA (reference sequence). The CDR3 spans 14 residues. V lost 5 bases and J lost 4; bases outside the gene matches: 11. This chain's CDR3 is CSALRTGNVYEQYF. DNA of the CDR3: TGCAGTGCTCTCAGGACAGGAAACGTTTACGAGCAGTACTTC.

The chain combines TRBV10-3 with TRBJ2-6; D is ambiguous. Germline lookup yields CDR1 ENHRY and CDR2 SYGVKD. This CDR3 spans 14 amino acids. V gave up 6 bases and J gave up 2 bases, with 8 bases separating them. CDR3 nucleotide sequence: TGTGCCATCAGCTGGACGGCTGGGGCCAACGTCCTGACTTTC. Translated: CAISWTAGANVLTF.

This clonotype was counted ten times or more. The CDR3 here is CATRPGQGFSYNEQFF. The DNA for the CDR3 is TGTGCCACCCGCCCCGGACAGGGATTCTCCTACAATGAGCAGTTCTTC. The gene calls are TRBV24-1 and TRBJ2-1; the match to TRBD1 covers 8 bases. Germline values: CDR1 KGHDR, CDR2 SFDVKD. The CDR3 is 16 amino acids. The trim removed 9 bases at V and 0 bases at J, leaving 9 bases unmatched.

The chain has TRBV7-2 and TRBJ2-1; 8 positions match TRBD1. The CDR3 length is 17 residues. Germline V gene sequence: CDR1 SGHTA, CDR2 FQGNSA. V shed 5 bases, J shed 1 base, and the junction held 10 bases outside the gene matches. CDR3 nucleotides: TGTGCCAGCAGCACGCGACAGGGGCGGAGGTCCTACAATGAGCAGTTCTTC. Its protein is CASSTRQGRRSYNEQFF.

As DNA, the CDR3 is TGTGCCAGCAGGCCCGGGACAGGGGGCTTGGGCTACACCTTC. Translation gives CASRPGTGGLGYTF. The chain combines TRBV7-9 with TRBJ1-2; 12 bases agree with TRBD1. The CDR3 runs to 14 residues. Germline CDR1 SEHNR, CDR2 FQNEAQ (reference sequence). Trimming took 6 bases from V and 8 from J; bases not matched to a gene: 7. The entire variable domain, with the rest obtained from reference TRBV7-9 and TRBJ1-2, is as follows: DTGVSQNPRHKITKRGQNVTFRCDPISEHNRLYWYRQTLGQGPEFLTYFQNEAQLEKSRLLSDRFSAERPKGSFSTLEIQRTEQGDSAMYLCASRPGTGGLGYTFGSGTRLTVV.

This clonotype was recorded at least ten times. The J gene is TRBJ2-1, the V gene TRBV20-1; 7 positions agree with TRBD2. V gave up 8 bases and J gave up 5 bases; unmatched junction bases: 3. The CDR3 spans 11 residues. CDR1 is DFQATT, CDR2 SNEGSKA, per germline (reference sequence). CDR3 coding DNA: TGCAGTAGCGGGACTCACAATGAGCAGTTCTTC. This encodes CSSGTHNEQFF.

This clonotype was seen at least ten times. The chain is built from TRBV29-1 and TRBJ2-7; D is unresolved. V lost 7 bases and J lost 3, with 10 bases in between. Germline assignment: CDR1 SQVTM and CDR2 ANQGSEA. This CDR3 region has 11 residues. CDR3 nucleotide sequence: TGCAGCGCCGTTCAGCACTACGAGCAGTACTTC. Translating it yields CSAVQHYEQYF.

The chain links TRBV7-2 to TRBJ2-5; 10 bases are shared with TRBD1. The CDR3 runs 14 residues. Trimming cost V 5 bases and J 5 bases; bases outside gene matches: 5. Germline CDR1 and CDR2: SGHTA and FQGNSA. The CDR3 spells CASSPWTGGETQYF. The DNA of the CDR3 is TGTGCCAGCAGCCCTTGGACAGGGGGGGAGACCCAGTACTTC. Combining the CDR3 with reference TRBV7-2 and TRBJ2-5 gives the whole variable domain GAGVSQSPSNKVTEKGKDVELRCDPISGHTALYWYRQSLGQGLEFLIYFQGNSAPDKSGLPSDRFSAERTGGSVSTLTIQRTQQEDSAVYLCASSPWTGGETQYFGPGTRLLVL.

The chain employs TRBV5-1 and TRBJ2-7; D gene uncertain. CDR3 length: 14 amino acids. Germline V gene data show CDR1 as SGHRS and CDR2 as YFSETQ. V gave up 0 bases and J gave up 7 bases, with 14 bases separating them. CDR3 sequence (DNA): TGCGCCAGCAGCTTGGGCCCTACTGTGGGGGAGCAGTACTTC. Translated, it gives CASSLGPTVGEQYF.

The V call is TRBV20-1, the J call TRBJ2-7, with a possible D match to TRBD1 (5 bases). Germline loops: CDR1 DFQATT, CDR2 SNEGSKA (reference sequence). V lost 1 base and J 4 bases, leaving 17 bases between the germline ends. The CDR3 totals 15 residues. The CDR3 nucleotides read TGCAGTGCTAGAGCGCTGACAGATTATTCTTACGAGCAGTACTTC. This translates into CSARALTDYSYEQYF.

V and J are TRBV7-2 and TRBJ2-2, with D uncertain. The CDR3 consists of 14 residues. Germline CDR1 reads SGHTA; CDR2 reads FQGNSA. V lost 6 bases to trimming and J lost 1 base, with 9 bases between them. CDR3 residues: CASRVGRNTGELFF. CDR3 in DNA: TGTGCCAGCAGGGTAGGACGGAACACCGGGGAGCTGTTTTTT.

As for this clonotype: Relative to the germline gene, one junction end is altered; a read error may explain this. V gene TRBV20-1 combines with J gene TRBJ2-7, with a possible D match to TRBD1 (5 bases). Per germline, CDR1 DFQATT and CDR2 SNEGSKA (reference sequence). The CDR3 spans 17 residues. Written as DNA, the CDR3 is TGCAGCGCTAGAGATCTCGTCTCGCGGCAGGGTCCCTACGAGCAGTACTTC. Protein sequence: CSARDLVSRQGPYEQYF.

The chain is built from TRBV20-1 and TRBJ1-3, with D possibly TRBD1 on 6 matching bases. Germline CDR1 reads DFQATT; CDR2 reads SNEGSKA (reference sequence). Trimming took off 4 bases at V and 0 bases at J, with 13 bases between the two ends. The CDR3 has 15 amino acids. The DNA of the CDR3 is TGCAGTGCTACGGCCGACAGGATCTCTGGAAACACCATATATTTT. Translated: CSATADRISGNTIYF.

The table lists this clonotype with many counts. The junction and the germline gene differ at one end; a read error may be behind it. V is TRBV12-3 or TRBV12-4 and J is TRBJ2-1; TRBD2 is a possible D gene (5 bases). The CDR3 has 8 residues. CDR3 coding DNA: TGTGCCAGCAGCCGGGGATCCTTC. It translates to CASSRGSF.

This clonotype turned up a few times. The V and J genes are TRBV20-1 and TRBJ2-7, with TRBD1 matching 8 bases. CDR3 length equals 13 residues. Germline CDR1 DFQATT, CDR2 SNEGSKA (reference sequence). V dropped 6 bases and J dropped 4; count of bases not matched to a gene: 8. The DNA for the CDR3 is TGCAGTGCGCCGCGGACAGGGTGGTACGAGCAGTACTTC. Translating gives CSAPRTGWYEQYF.

This clonotype was seen repeatedly, ten times or more. The V and J genes are TRBV7-2 and TRBJ2-7; TRBD2 aligns across 7 bases. The ends lost 1 base at V and 3 bases at J; junction bases unmatched: 6. This CDR3 spans 15 amino acids. CDR1 SGHTA and CDR2 FQGNSA come from the germline V gene. The CDR3 loop is CASSLEAGRFYEQYF. In nucleotides, the CDR3 is TGTGCCAGCAGCTTAGAAGCGGGACGCTTCTACGAGCAGTACTTC.

This clonotype was picked up a small number of times. V gene TRBV9 combines with J gene TRBJ1-3; D is ambiguous. V was clipped by 0 bases and J by 2 bases, with 12 bases between them. There are 16 residues in the CDR3. CDR1 is SGDLS, CDR2 YYNGEE, per germline. As DNA, the CDR3 is TGTGCCAGCAGCGTAGGGGGAGAGATAACTGGAAACACCATATATTTT. It encodes CASSVGGEITGNTIYF.

This clonotype has only a few counts. V and J are TRBV20-1 and TRBJ1-3; weak D call: TRBD1 (6 bases). With 1 base removed from V and 4 bases from J, the gap between germline ends came to 11 bases. Germline V gives CDR1 DFQATT, CDR2 SNEGSKA (reference sequence). The CDR3 covers 14 residues. CDR3 in amino acids: CSARGTVHGNTIYF. The CDR3, as DNA: TGCAGTGCTAGAGGGACAGTCCACGGAAACACCATATATTTT.

The V call is TRBV24-1, the J call TRBJ2-1, with 9 bases fitting TRBD1. The CDR3 extends over 16 amino acids. CDR1 and CDR2 (germline): KGHDR, SFDVKD. J gave up 3 bases and V 4 bases, and 6 bases lay outside the gene matches. The CDR3 loop reads CATSDTGTGNYNEQFF. The CDR3 DNA reads TGTGCCACCAGTGACACCGGGACAGGGAACTACAATGAGCAGTTCTTC.

In its sample, this clonotype was seen many times. This chain joins TRBV10-3 and TRBJ2-4; 10 bases line up with TRBD2. Trimming cost V 3 bases and J 2 bases; bases outside gene matches: 16. The germline V gene has CDR1 ENHRY and CDR2 SYGVKD. This CDR3 contains 20 residues. The CDR3 here is CAISEDLSGGFLLTKNIQYF. As DNA, the CDR3 is TGTGCCATCAGTGAAGACCTTAGCGGGGGGTTCCTCTTGACCAAAAACATTCAGTACTTC.

The chain combines TRBV7-2 with TRBJ1-1, with 9 bases matching TRBD1. Germline CDR1 reads SGHTA; CDR2 reads FQGNSA. With V trimmed by 5 bases and J by 4 bases, 8 bases remained unmatched. CDR3 size: 15 residues. The CDR3 is CASSRSLQGATEAFF. The CDR3 DNA reads as TGTGCCAGCAGCCGGTCCCTACAGGGGGCCACTGAAGCTTTCTTT.

Ten or more counts support this clonotype. The rearrangement uses TRBV5-1 and TRBJ2-2; 9 bases are shared with TRBD1. After removal of 4 bases from V and 2 bases from J, the junction contained 6 bases not matched to a gene. The CDR3 is 16 amino acids. Germline values: CDR1 SGHRS, CDR2 YFSETQ. The CDR3 DNA follows: TGCGCCAGCAGCGCGATGGGACAGGGCAACACCGGGGAGCTGTTTTTT. Its translation is CASSAMGQGNTGELFF.

This clonotype was detected once. In DNA form, the CDR3 reads TGTGCCAGCAGTGTATACCCCGGGGAGCTGTTTTTT. Residues: CASSVYPGELFF. The chain recombines TRBV27 with TRBJ2-2, with D unclear. This CDR3 spans 12 amino acids. V lost 5 bases and J 6 bases, leaving 7 bases between the germline ends. Germline V gene data show CDR1 as MNHEY and CDR2 as SMNVEV (reference sequence).

This clonotype was seen more than once but under ten times. The V and J genes are TRBV10-3 and TRBJ2-1, with 9 bases matching TRBD2. The CDR3 runs 16 residues. CDR1 and CDR2 (germline): ENHRY, SYGVKD. The trim removed 10 bases at V and 4 bases at J, leaving 14 bases unmatched. CDR3 protein: CATQDVSGSIYNEQFF. Written as DNA, the CDR3 is TGTGCCACCCAAGATGTTAGCGGGAGTATTTACAATGAGCAGTTCTTC.

The V gene is TRBV4-3, the J gene TRBJ2-2, with 7 nucleotides matching TRBD2. Germline V gives CDR1 LGHNA, CDR2 YSLEER. The CDR3 spans 17 residues. V lost 1 base to trimming and J lost 5 bases; unmatched junction nucleotides: 10. CDR3 DNA sequence: TGCGCCAGCAGCCAAGCTCCGGGACGGCGGGGGACCGGGGAGCTGTTTTTT. It codes for CASSQAPGRRGTGELFF.

The chain combines TRBV5-6 with TRBJ2-5, with TRBD2 matching over 14 bases. The CDR3 sequence is 17 residues long. With V trimmed by 6 bases and J by 4 bases, 11 bases remained unmatched. Germline CDR1 is SGHDT and CDR2 is YYEEEE. CDR3 sequence (DNA): TGTGCCAGCAACGGACTAGCGGGAGGCCGTTCTCGAGAGACCCAGTACTTC. This translates into CASNGLAGGRSRETQYF. The entire variable domain, with the rest obtained from reference TRBV5-6 and TRBJ2-5, is as follows: DAGVTQSPTHLIKTRGQQVTLRCSPKSGHDTVSWYQQALGQGPQFIFQYYEEEERQRGNFPDRFSGHQFPNYSSELNVNALLLGDSALYLCASNGLAGGRSRETQYFGPGTRLLVL.

This clonotype appeared many times. V and J are TRBV24-1 and TRBJ2-1; 9 positions agree with TRBD2. The CDR3 length is 15 residues. J gave up 8 bases and V 6 bases, and 10 bases lay outside the gene matches. Germline assignment: CDR1 KGHDR and CDR2 SFDVKD. The CDR3 DNA follows: TGTGCCACCAGTAGATTCGGGACTAGCATGGATGAGCAGTTCTTC. Its translation is CATSRFGTSMDEQFF.

V usage is TRBV7-9 and J usage is TRBJ2-5; 12 bases fit TRBD1. The CDR3 covers 16 residues. J gave up 1 base and V 5 bases, and 5 bases lay outside the gene matches. Germline V gives CDR1 SEHNR, CDR2 FQNEAQ (reference sequence). CDR3 residues: CASSTWDRGPQETQYF. The DNA for the CDR3 is TGTGCCAGCAGCACCTGGGACAGGGGGCCCCAAGAGACCCAGTACTTC.

This clonotype has more than one count but fewer than ten. The CDR3 coding sequence is TGTGCCAGCAGCTTAGGTGGGACTAGCGTCACAGATACGCAGTATTTT. This translates into CASSLGGTSVTDTQYF. The chain carries TRBV7-2 and TRBJ2-3; 10 positions agree with TRBD2. The CDR3 extends over 16 amino acids. The V gene's germline CDR1 is SGHTA and CDR2 FQGNSA. The junction had 3 bases not matched to a gene; V was cut back by 1 base and J by 2 bases.

Many counts were recorded for this clonotype. The genes are TRBV15 and TRBJ2-7; tentative D call: TRBD1 (6 bases). Germline-derived CDR1 and CDR2 are LNHNV and YYDKDF (reference sequence). The CDR3 runs 14 residues. V was trimmed by 3 bases and J by 0 bases, leaving 9 bases between them. In DNA, the CDR3 is TGTGCCACCAGCAGGACAGGTGACTCCTACGAGCAGTACTTC. Residues: CATSRTGDSYEQYF.